The present entry profiles one T cell receptor beta chain with its context. The antigen remains unidentified. The Oncomine TCR Beta short-read assay sequenced DNA from cultured CD4+ T cells. In TCRdb, the PCR reads were re-called with MiXCR into one record per CDR3 protein. The profile covers around 8,100 distinct CDR3 sequences, with roughly a fifth appearing a single time and about a tenth taken by the ten largest. Treatment given: roughly 11-day PBMC culture with coronavirus spike peptide pools or control peptides (ViraFEST assay). Following a culture period (more than 9 days), negative selection was used to isolate CD4+ T cells. The CDR3 is 17 residues long. V was shortened by 4 bases and J by 0 bases, with 16 bases between the two germline ends. The germline CDR1 and CDR2 sequences are ENHRY and SYGVKD. The data are from a study of vaccination and CD4 T cells after COVID-19. Study results and limitations: There was no significant change from around 19 to 38 median reactive clonotypes.

The chain recombines TRBV10-3 with TRBJ1-5; possibly TRBD1 for D (6 bases). This TCR derives from a human donor who had recovered from COVID-19. The specimen comprised CD4+ T cells from blood, cultured in vitro, sampled after SARS-CoV-2 vaccination. CDR3 protein: CAISGGGTGDSNQPQHF. The CDR3 nucleotides are TGTGCCATCAGTGGGGGGGGCACAGGAGATAGCAATCAGCCCCAGCATTTT.